Shown below are 4 T cell receptor beta chains from a single sample sequenced in a study of blood T cells in healthy people across ages. Primed by a sample-barcoded 5' primer and a J-beta primer mix, a second PCR proceeded for about 6 to 11 cycles. TCRdb processed the 5' RACE reads anew with MiXCR; each CDR3 protein has one entry. Of hundreds of thousands of distinct CDR3 sequences listed, roughly 50% are singletons. The specimen sequenced was blood. The source is a woman aged 55-70 years in good health.

This clonotype was recorded a few times. The chain uses TRBV28 and TRBJ2-2; 8 bases are a match to TRBD1. V lost 5 bases, J lost 6 bases, and 2 bases stayed unmatched. Per germline, CDR1 MDHEN and CDR2 SYDVKM. CDR3 length equals 13 residues. CDR3 amino acids: CASSVRGPGELFF. The CDR3 DNA follows: TGTGCCAGCAGTGTCAGGGGGCCCGGGGAGCTGTTTTTT.

The chain carries TRBV7-2 and TRBJ1-1; D gene unclear. The CDR3 is 13 residues long. Germline V gives CDR1 SGHTA, CDR2 FQGNSA. The V gene lost 1 base and the J gene lost 7 bases, with 10 bases spanning the gap. The CDR3 sequence is CASSLVGQREAFF. CDR3 bases: TGTGCCAGCAGCTTAGTCGGGCAGCGTGAAGCTTTCTTT.

This clonotype was seen a few times. The chain employs TRBV20-1 and TRBJ1-2; a possible D gene is TRBD1 (5 bases). The germline V gene has CDR1 DFQATT and CDR2 SNEGSKA (reference sequence). V lost 3 bases and J 6 bases, leaving 14 bases between the germline ends. This CDR3 spans 13 amino acids. As DNA, the CDR3 is TGCAGTGCTAGGCCAGCCAGGGAGAATGGCTACACCTTC. The encoded protein is CSARPARENGYTF.

The rearrangement links TRBV7-2 to TRBJ2-3; no firm D call. The V end was cut by 6 bases, the J end by 6 bases, with 13 bases between. CDR1 is SGHTA, CDR2 FQGNSA, per germline. This CDR3 spans 13 amino acids. The CDR3 region is CASSSRPRDTQYF. CDR3 nucleotides: TGTGCCAGCAGTTCTAGACCACGGGATACGCAGTATTTT. The full variable domain, rest sourced from reference TRBV7-2 and TRBJ2-3, is GAGVSQSPSNKVTEKGKDVELRCDPISGHTALYWYRQSLGQGLEFLIYFQGNSAPDKSGLPSDRFSAERTGGSVSTLTIQRTQQEDSAVYLCASSSRPRDTQYFGPGTRLTVL.